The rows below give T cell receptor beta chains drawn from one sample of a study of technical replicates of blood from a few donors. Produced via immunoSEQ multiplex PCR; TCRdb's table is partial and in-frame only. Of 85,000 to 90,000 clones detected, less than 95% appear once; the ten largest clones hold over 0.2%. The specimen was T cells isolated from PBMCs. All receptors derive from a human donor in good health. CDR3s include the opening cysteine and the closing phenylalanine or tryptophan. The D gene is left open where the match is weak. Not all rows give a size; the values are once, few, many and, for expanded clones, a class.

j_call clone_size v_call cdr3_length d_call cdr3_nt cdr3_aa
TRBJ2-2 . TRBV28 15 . TGTGCCAGCAGAGAGGGTCCCAAGAACACCGGGGAGCTGTTTTTT CASREGPKNTGELFF
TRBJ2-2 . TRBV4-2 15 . TGTGCCAGCAGCCAAGAGGACTCGATGGGCCCCGAGCTGTTTTTT CASSQEDSMGPELFF
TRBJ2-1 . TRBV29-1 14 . TGCAGCGCTGAGGGTGGGAGTAAGAGAAATGAGCAGTTCTTC CSAEGGSKRNEQFF
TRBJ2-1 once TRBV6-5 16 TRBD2 TGTGCCAGCAGTTACAAAGCGGGAGGGCCTATCTATGAGCAGTTCTTC CASSYKAGGPIYEQFF
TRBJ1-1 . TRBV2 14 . TGTGCCAGCAGAGGAGACAGCATGAACACTGAAGCTTTCTTT CASRGDSMNTEAFF
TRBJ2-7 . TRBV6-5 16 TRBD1 TGTGCCAGCAGTTACACAGGGGGCCCCCGCTCCTACGAGCAGTACTTC CASSYTGGPRSYEQYF
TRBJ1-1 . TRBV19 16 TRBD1 TGTGCCAGTACCCCACAGGGGGCAGGAATGAACACTGAAGCTTTCTTT CASTPQGAGMNTEAFF
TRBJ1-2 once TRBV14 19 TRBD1 TGTGCCAGCAGCCATGATTACCGGGACAGGGGGCTCCTTGACTATGGCTACACCTTC CASSHDYRDRGLLDYGYTF
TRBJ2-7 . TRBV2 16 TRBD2 TGTGCCAGCAGCGTCCGGGCTAGCGGATTCTCCTACGAGCAGTACTTC CASSVRASGFSYEQYF
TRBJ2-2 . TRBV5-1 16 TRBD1 TGCGCCAGCAGCTTAGAGGGACAGCCGATCACCGGGGAGCTGTTTTTT CASSLEGQPITGELFF
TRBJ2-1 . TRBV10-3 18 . TGTGCCATCAGCCTCAAGGACACTACCACCGACTCCTACAATGAGCAGTTCTTC CAISLKDTTTDSYNEQFF
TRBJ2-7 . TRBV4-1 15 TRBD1 TGCGCCAGCAGCCAAGGAACAGGGGGCTCCTACGAGCAGTACTTC CASSQGTGGSYEQYF
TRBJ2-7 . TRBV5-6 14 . TGTGCCAGCTCCTGGGGCCGCAGCCTCTACGAGCAGTACTTC CASSWGRSLYEQYF
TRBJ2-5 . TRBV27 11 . TGTGCCAGCAGTTTTCTGGAGACCCAGTACTTC CASSFLETQYF
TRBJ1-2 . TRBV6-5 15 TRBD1 TGTGCCAGCAGTTTAATGGGACAGACCAGTTATGGCTACACCTTC CASSLMGQTSYGYTF
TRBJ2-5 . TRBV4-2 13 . TGTGCCAGCAGCCAGGTCCAGGGGGGGACCCAGTACTTC CASSQVQGGTQYF
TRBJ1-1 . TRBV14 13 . TGTGCCAGCAGCCACCGGGAACTCACTGAAGCTTTCTTT CASSHRELTEAFF
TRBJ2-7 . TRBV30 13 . TGTGCCTGGACCGTAGAGGGTTCGTACGAGCAGTACTTC CAWTVEGSYEQYF
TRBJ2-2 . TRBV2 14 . TGTGCCAGTGGGCCAGGGGCCAACACCGGGGAGCTGTTTTTT CASGPGANTGELFF
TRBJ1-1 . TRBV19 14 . TGTGCCAGTAGTATCCCGGGGGAGAACACTGAAGCTTTCTTT CASSIPGENTEAFF
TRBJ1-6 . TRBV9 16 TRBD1 TGTGCCAGCAGCCGGGTGCCGACAGGGACCAATTCACCCCTCCACTTT CASSRVPTGTNSPLHF
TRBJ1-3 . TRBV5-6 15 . TGTGCCAGCAGCTTACTGGACAGAGATGGAAACACCATATATTTT CASSLLDRDGNTIYF
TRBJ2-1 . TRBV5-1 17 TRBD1 TGCGCCAGCAGCTTGTCTGCCTGGGACAGGGGAAGTAATGAGCAGTTCTTC CASSLSAWDRGSNEQFF
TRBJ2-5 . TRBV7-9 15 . TGTGCCAGCAGCCTGGGGGGGGGCGTCCGGGAGACCCAGTACTTC CASSLGGGVRETQYF
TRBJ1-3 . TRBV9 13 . TGTGCCAGCAGCGTCCTGGGGGCGGGCACCATATATTTT CASSVLGAGTIYF
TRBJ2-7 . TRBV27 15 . TGTGCCAGCAGTCACCCTAGCGAGGGGCTCTACGAGCAGTACTTC CASSHPSEGLYEQYF
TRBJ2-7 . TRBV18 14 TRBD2 TGTGCCAGCTCACCAAGTAGCGGGATCCACGAGCAGTACTTC CASSPSSGIHEQYF
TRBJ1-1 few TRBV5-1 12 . TGCGCCAGCCGACAGGTGAACACTGAAGCTTTCTTT CASRQVNTEAFF
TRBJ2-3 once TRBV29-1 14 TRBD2 TGCAGCGTGGCCGGCGGGCGGGGGGCAGATACGCAGTATTTT CSVAGGRGADTQYF
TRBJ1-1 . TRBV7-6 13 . TGTGCCAGCAGCCTACAGGCTAACACTGAAGCTTTCTTT CASSLQANTEAFF
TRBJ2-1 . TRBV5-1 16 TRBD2 TGCGCCAGCAGCTTGGGGAGTAAAGCGGGAAAGAATGAGCAGTTCTTC CASSLGSKAGKNEQFF
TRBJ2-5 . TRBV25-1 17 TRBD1 TGTGCCAGCAGTGAATTAGTAAGGGACAGGGGGCAAGAGACCCAGTACTTC CASSELVRDRGQETQYF
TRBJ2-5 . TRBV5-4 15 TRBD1 TGTGCCAGCAGCCACGATTCCGGACAGGGTGAGACCCAGTACTTC CASSHDSGQGETQYF
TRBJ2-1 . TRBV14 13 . TGTGCCAGCAGCCAAGACTATCACAATGAGCAGTTCTTC CASSQDYHNEQFF
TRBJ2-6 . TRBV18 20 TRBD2 TGTGCCAGCTCACCGGGACTAGCCGAACATTCGACCTCTGGGGCCAACGTCCTGACTTTC CASSPGLAEHSTSGANVLTF
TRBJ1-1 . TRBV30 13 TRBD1 TGTGCCTGGGATGGGACAGTCCACACTGAAGCTTTCTTT CAWDGTVHTEAFF
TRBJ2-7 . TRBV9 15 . TGTGCCAGCAGCGTAGGGCAGGTCGCGACCTACGAGCAGTACTTC CASSVGQVATYEQYF
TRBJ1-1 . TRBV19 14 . TGTGCCAGTAGTATAGATCGCGGGAACACTGAAGCTTTCTTT CASSIDRGNTEAFF
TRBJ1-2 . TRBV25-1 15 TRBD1 TGTGCCAGCAGTGTACCGGGACAGAGTAACTATGGCTACACCTTC CASSVPGQSNYGYTF
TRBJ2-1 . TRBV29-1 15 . TGCAGCTCACAACCAGGCAGCGGGTTCTACAATGAGCAGTTCTTC CSSQPGSGFYNEQFF
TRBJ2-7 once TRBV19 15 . TGTGCCAGTAGTACCGACAGTGGGACTTGGTACGAGCAGTACTTC CASSTDSGTWYEQYF
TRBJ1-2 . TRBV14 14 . TGTGCCAGCAGCCAAGCGGGGGATAACTATGGCTACACCTTC CASSQAGDNYGYTF
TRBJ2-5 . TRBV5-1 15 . TGCGCCAGCAGCTTGGAGTATGGAGGGGAGGAGACCCAGTACTTC CASSLEYGGEETQYF
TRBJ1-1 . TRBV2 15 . TGTGCCAGCAGTGAAGCGCTGGGGCAGCACACTGAAGCTTTCTTT CASSEALGQHTEAFF
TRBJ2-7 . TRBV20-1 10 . TGCAGTGGTGGCACCTACGAGCAGTACTTC CSGGTYEQYF
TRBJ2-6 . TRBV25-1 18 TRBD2 TGTGCCAGCAGTGAGCGGACTAGCGGGGTCTCTGGGGCCAACGTCCTGACTTTC CASSERTSGVSGANVLTF
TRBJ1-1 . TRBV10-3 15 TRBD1 TGTGCCATCAGTCAACCGGGACAGGGGGGCACTGAAGCTTTCTTT CAISQPGQGGTEAFF
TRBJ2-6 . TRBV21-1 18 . TGTGCCAGCAGCAAAGTTCCGGGACAAGGCATCTGGGCCAACGTCCTGACTTTC CASSKVPGQGIWANVLTF
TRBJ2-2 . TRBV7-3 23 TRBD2 TGTGCCAGCAGCTTAACCCTAAACAGGGGCGGGAGGGGGTTTCTTGCCAACACCGGGGAGCTGTTTTTT CASSLTLNRGGRGFLANTGELFF